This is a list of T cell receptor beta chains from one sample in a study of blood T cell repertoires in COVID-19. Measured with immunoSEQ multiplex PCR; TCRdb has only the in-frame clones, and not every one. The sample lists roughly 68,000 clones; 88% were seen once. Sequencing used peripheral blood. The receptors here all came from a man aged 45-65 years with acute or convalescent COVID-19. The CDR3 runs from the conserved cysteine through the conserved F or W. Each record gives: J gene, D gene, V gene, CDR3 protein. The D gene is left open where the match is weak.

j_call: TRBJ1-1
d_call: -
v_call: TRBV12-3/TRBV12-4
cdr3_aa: CASTRSRGGEAFF

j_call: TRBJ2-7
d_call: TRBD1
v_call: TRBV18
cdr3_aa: CASSPTGQGTSYEQYF

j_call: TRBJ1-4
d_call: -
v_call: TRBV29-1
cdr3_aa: CSVEGDINEKLFF

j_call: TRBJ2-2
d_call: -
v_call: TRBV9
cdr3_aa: CASSVAPGSNTGELFF

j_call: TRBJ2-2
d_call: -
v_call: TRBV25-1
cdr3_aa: CASRSDSFANTGELFF

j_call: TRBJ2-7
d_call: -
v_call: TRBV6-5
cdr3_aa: CASSRNRDPYEQYF

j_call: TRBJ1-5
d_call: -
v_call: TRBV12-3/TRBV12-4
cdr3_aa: CASSLLGRVQHF

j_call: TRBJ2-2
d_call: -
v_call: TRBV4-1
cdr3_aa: CASSPRGVDTGELFF

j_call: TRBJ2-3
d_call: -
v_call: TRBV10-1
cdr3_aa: CASSEGKGGYTDTQYF

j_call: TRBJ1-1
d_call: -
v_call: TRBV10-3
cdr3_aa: CAIRATGSDTEAFF

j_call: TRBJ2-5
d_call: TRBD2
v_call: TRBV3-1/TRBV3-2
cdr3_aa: CASSPGLAGTNQETQYF

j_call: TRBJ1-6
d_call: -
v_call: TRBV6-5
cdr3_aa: CASSYNGQLTPLHF

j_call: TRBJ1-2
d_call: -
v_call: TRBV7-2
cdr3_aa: CASSLGTAGYGYTF

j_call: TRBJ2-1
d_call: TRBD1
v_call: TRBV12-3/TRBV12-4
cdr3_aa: CASSRTGGEQFF

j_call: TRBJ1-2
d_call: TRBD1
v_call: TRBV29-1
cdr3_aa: CSVPDRGRNYGYTF

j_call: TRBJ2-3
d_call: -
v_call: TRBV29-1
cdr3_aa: CSVVRPGTDTQYF

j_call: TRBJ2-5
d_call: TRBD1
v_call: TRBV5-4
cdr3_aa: CASSQAGQGGETQYF

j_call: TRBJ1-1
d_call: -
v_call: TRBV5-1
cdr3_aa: CASSLKDSMNTEAFF

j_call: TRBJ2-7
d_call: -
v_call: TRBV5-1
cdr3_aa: CASSLATGQGGLEQYF

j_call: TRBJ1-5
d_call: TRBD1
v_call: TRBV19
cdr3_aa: CASSSTGFQPQHF

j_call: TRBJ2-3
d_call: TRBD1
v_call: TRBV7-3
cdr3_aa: CASSSTGDLDTQYF

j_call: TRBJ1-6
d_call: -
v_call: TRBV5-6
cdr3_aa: CASSLAQGGSPLHF

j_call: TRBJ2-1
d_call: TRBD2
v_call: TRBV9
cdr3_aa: CASSVDGGEYNEQFF

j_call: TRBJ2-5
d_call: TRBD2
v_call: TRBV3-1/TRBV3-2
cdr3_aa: CASSPRTGGETQYF

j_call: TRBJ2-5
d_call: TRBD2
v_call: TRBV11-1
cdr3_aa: CASSLLTSSQETQYF

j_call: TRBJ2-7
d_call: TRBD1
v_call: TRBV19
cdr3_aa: CASRGTASPYEQYF

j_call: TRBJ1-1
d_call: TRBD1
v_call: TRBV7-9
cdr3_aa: CASSRTGGTEAFF

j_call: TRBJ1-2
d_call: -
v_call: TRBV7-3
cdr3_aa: CASSPDTNLRGYTF

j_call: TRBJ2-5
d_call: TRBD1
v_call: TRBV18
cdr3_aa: CASSRDRQETQYF

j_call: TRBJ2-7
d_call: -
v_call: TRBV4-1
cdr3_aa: CASSQVTESSYEQYF

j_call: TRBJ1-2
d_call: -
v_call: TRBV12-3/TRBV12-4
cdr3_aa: CASRKTEPYGYTF

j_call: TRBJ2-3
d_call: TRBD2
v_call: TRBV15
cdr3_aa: CATSRGTSGFTDTQYF

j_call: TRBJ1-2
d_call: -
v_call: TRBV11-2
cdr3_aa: CASRPTGLYGYTF

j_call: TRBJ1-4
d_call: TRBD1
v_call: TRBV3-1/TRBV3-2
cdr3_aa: CASSQVSGGNEKLFF

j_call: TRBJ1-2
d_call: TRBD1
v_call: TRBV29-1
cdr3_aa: CSVADRVSNYGYTF

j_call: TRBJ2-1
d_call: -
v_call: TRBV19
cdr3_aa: CASSIRSRAYNEQFF

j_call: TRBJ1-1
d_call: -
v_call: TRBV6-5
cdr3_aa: CASSYQGMNTEAFF

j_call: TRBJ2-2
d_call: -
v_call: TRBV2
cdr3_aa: CASSERTGRGFGELFF

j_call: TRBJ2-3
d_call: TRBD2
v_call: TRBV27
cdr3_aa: CASRGLAGGHSISF

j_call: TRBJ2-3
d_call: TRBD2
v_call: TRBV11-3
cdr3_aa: CASSLGLSSGEADTQYF

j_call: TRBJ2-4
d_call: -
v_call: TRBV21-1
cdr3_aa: CASSNGWVGTDLDKNIQYF

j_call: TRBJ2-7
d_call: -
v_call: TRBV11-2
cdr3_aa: CASSLGAGVHYEQYF

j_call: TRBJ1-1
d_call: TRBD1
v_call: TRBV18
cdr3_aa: CASSPYTGGVFGEAFF

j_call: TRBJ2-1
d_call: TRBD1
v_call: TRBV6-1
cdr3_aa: CASSEATGGLLTDIEFF

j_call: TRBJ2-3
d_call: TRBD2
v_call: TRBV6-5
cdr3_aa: CASLSSGGRTDTQYF

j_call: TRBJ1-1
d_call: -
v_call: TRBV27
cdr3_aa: CASSFFMNTEAFF

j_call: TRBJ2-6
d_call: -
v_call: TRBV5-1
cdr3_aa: CASSLHYLSGANVLTF